The 30 T cell receptor beta chains given below trace back to one sample, sequenced in a study of tissue T cells after allogeneic stem cell transplantation. Some clones are missing from TCRdb's copy, which holds only in-frame ones; the method was immunoSEQ multiplex PCR. The table shows around 6,800 clones, with roughly a third occurring only once. Noted time point: mouse harvest day 14 after allogeneic transplant. Each mouse received 10^7 T-cell-depleted marrow cells plus 10^6 splenic CD5+ T cells by tail vein. Material for sequencing was skin. All receptors derive from a female BALB/c mouse given C57BL/6 T cells with graft-versus-host disease after an allogeneic hematopoietic cell transplant.

This clone was counted a few times. All gene names here are mouse names. With the read ending 1 residue before the CDR3 end, the germline J gene is used to fill in that end. The rearrangement joins TRBV31 to TRBJ2-1; 8 nucleotides match TRBD2. The germline V gene has CDR1 GKSSPN and CDR2 SITVG. J gave up 3 bases and V 0 bases, and 4 bases lay outside the gene matches. This CDR3 has 15 residues. Here the CDR3 reads CAWSLAGGIYAEQFF. The covered CDR3 bases are TGTGCCTGGAGTCTAGCTGGGGGGATCTATGCTGAGCAGTTC.

To note about this clone: Gene names denote mouse genes. The read terminates 1 residue before the CDR3 end, so the remaining end is supplied by the germline J gene. The V and J genes are TRBV29 and TRBJ1-1; perhaps TRBD1 as D (5 bases). There are 12 residues in the CDR3. Trimming cost V 5 bases and J 1 base, with 5 bases left between them. Per the germline V gene, CDR1 is MSHET and CDR2 is SYDVDS. The sequenced CDR3 bases are TGTGCTAGCAGTACAGGGAACACAGAAGTCTTC. It codes for CASSTGNTEVF. The whole CDR3 sequence is CASSTGNTEVFF.

This clone was recorded only once. The gene names here belong to mouse. The CDR3 end falls 1 residue outside the read, so it is completed with the germline J gene. This chain joins TRBV23 and TRBJ2-1; the listed D gene, TRBD2, was not tested against the DNA. The CDR3 has 15 residues. CDR1 and CDR2 (germline): KGHTA, FQNQQP. The CDR3 here is CSSSQSRGGYAEQFF. CDR3 DNA, as far as it was read: TGCTCCAGCAGTCAATCCCGGGGGGGGTATGCTGAGCAGTTC.

This clone was seen only a few times. Gene names are mouse gene names. The read gets to within 1 residue of the CDR3 end, and the germline J gene fills in the rest. The genes are TRBV16 and TRBJ2-3, with a possible D match to TRBD1 (5 bases). V was cut by 1 base and J by 6 bases, with 8 bases left in between. Per the germline V gene, CDR1 is SGHSA and CDR2 is FRNQAP. The CDR3 consists of 13 residues. The chain's CDR3 is CASSLGGVETLYF. CDR3 bases read: TGTGCAAGCAGCTTAGGAGGGGTCGAAACGCTGTAT.

Notes on this clone: Gene names and germline match the mouse. The CDR3 end lies 1 residue beyond the end of the read and is filled in from the germline J gene. This sequence joins TRBV12-1 and TRBJ2-1; D remains ambiguous. The V end lost 0 bases, the J end lost 6 bases, and 8 bases lay between the germline ends. This CDR3 spans 13 amino acids. CDR1 and CDR2 from the germline V gene are SGHSN and HYEKVE. The CDR3 protein is CASSLAHLAEQFF. The sequenced CDR3 bases are TGTGCCAGCTCTCTCGCCCACCTTGCTGAGCAGTTC.

As regards this clone: The listed genes are named as in mouse. Coverage ceases 1 residue before the CDR3 finishes, and the germline J gene fills in the end. This chain joins TRBV2 and TRBJ2-4; a possible D gene is TRBD1 (5 bases). The germline V and J ends were trimmed by 0 bases and 6 bases, with 10 bases remaining between them. The CDR3 is made up of 14 amino acids. Germline V lookup: CDR1 LGHNA, CDR2 YSYQKL. Incomplete CDR3 DNA: TGTGCCAGCAGCCAAGACCAGGGAGGGAACACCTTGTAC. It specifies CASSQDQGGNTLY. The entire CDR3 protein is CASSQDQGGNTLYF.

Concerning this clone: Gene and germline names: mouse. The read ends 1 residue before the CDR3 terminus; that terminus is restored from the germline J gene. V usage is TRBV3 and J usage is TRBJ2-7; D gene ambiguous. From germline, CDR1 is SNHLY and CDR2 FYNGKV (reference sequence). V lost 3 bases and J 0 bases, leaving 3 bases between the germline ends. The CDR3 spans 12 residues. The CDR3 DNA, read in part, is TGTGCCAGCAGCTTGAGCTCCTATGAACAGTAC. Its protein product is CASSLSSYEQY. From start to end, the CDR3 is CASSLSSYEQYF.

Comments on this clone: Mouse names are used for the genes. Read sequence stops 1 residue before the CDR3 end, and the germline J gene provides the missing end. The sample contains more than one DNA sequence encoding this CDR3. The chain employs TRBV26 and TRBJ1-1; D gene unclear. V lost 3 bases, J lost 3 bases, and 8 bases lay in between. The CDR3 extends over 13 amino acids. CDR1 KGHPV and CDR2 FQNQEV come from the germline V gene (reference sequence). CDR3 DNA, as far as it was read: TGTGCCAGCAGTCTCAGCGGGCACACAGAAGTCTTC. Translated: CASSLSGHTEVF. The full CDR3 protein reads CASSLSGHTEVFF.

This clone is medium-sized by share. Germline and genes here are mouse. The read stops 1 residue short of the end of the CDR3; the missing end is completed from the germline J gene. The gene calls are TRBV26 and TRBJ2-7; a weak D match, TRBD1 (6 bases). The CDR3 runs 12 residues. Germline V gives CDR1 KGHPV, CDR2 FQNQEV (reference sequence). V shed 2 bases and J shed 6 bases, with 8 bases lying between them. CDR3 DNA (partial): TGTGCCAGCAGTCTGGCGACAGGTGAACAGTAC. Translating gives CASSLATGEQY. From start to end, the CDR3 is CASSLATGEQYF.

This clone showed up just a few times. Germline and genes: mouse. The read terminates 1 residue before the CDR3 end, so the remaining end is supplied by the germline J gene. Other DNA sequences in the same sample also yield this CDR3. V usage is TRBV29 and J usage is TRBJ2-4; D gene uncertain. Germline loops: CDR1 MSHET, CDR2 SYDVDS. The CDR3 has 13 amino acids. Deletions cut 0 bases from V and 3 bases from J, with 4 bases between. CDR3 region: CASSLSWQNTLYF. The DNA read from the CDR3 is TGTGCTAGCAGTTTATCTTGGCAAAACACCTTGTAC. Filled out from reference TRBV29 and TRBJ2-4, the complete variable domain reads DMKVTQMPRYLIKRMGENVLLECGQDMSHETMYWYRQDPGLGLQLIYISYDVDSNSEGDIPKGYRVSRKKREHFSLILDSAKTNQTSVYFCASSLSWQNTLYFGAGTRLSVL.

Details on this clone: The gene symbols are mouse symbols. Read coverage stops 1 residue before the CDR3 terminus; the germline J gene supplies the remainder. V and J are TRBV12-2 and TRBJ2-3, with a possible D match to TRBD2 (6 bases). The CDR3 covers 15 residues. Germline CDR1 SGHLS, CDR2 HYDKME. V lost 0 bases, J lost 0 bases, and 9 bases lay in between. CDR3 region: CASSLAWGSAETLYF. Incomplete CDR3 DNA: TGTGCCAGCTCTCTCGCCTGGGGTAGTGCAGAAACGCTGTAT.

A word on this clone: Here the gene names and germline are mouse. The DNA read from the CDR3 is TGTGCCAGCAGTCTTTGGGGGTCCTATGAACAGTAC. It specifies CASSLWGSYEQY. The full CDR3 reads CASSLWGSYEQYF. V is TRBV26 and J is TRBJ2-7; perhaps TRBD2 as D (6 bases). Read sequence stops 1 residue before the CDR3 end, and the germline J gene provides the missing end. This CDR3 is built from 13 residues. Deletions cut 3 bases from V and 1 base from J, with 7 bases between. CDR1 and CDR2 from the germline V gene are KGHPV and FQNQEV (reference sequence).

This clone occurred a few times. These gene names are mouse names. The read halts 1 residue ahead of the CDR3 end, with the missing end drawn from the germline J gene. The genes are TRBV3 and TRBJ2-7; 9 nucleotides line up with TRBD2. This CDR3 contains 15 residues. V was clipped by 4 bases and J by 0 bases; unmatched bases: 4. Germline V gene data show CDR1 as SNHLY and CDR2 as FYNGKV (reference sequence). CDR3: CASSYGLGSSYEQYF. Partial CDR3 DNA: TGTGCCAGCAGCTACGGACTGGGGAGCTCCTATGAACAGTAC.

As concerns this clone: Any gene name here is a mouse gene name. Coverage ceases 1 residue before the CDR3 finishes, and the germline J gene fills in the end. This sequence joins TRBV26 and TRBJ1-2; tentatively, D is TRBD1 (5 bases). V shed 2 bases and J shed 3 bases, with 10 bases lying between them. CDR1 is KGHPV and CDR2 is FQNQEV in the germline V gene (reference sequence). This CDR3 contains 14 residues. The CDR3 is CASSLRGGDSDYTF. Incomplete CDR3 DNA: TGTGCCAGCAGTCTGAGGGGAGGGGACTCCGACTACACC.

By share of the sample, this clone is medium-sized. Genes and germline come from the mouse. The read stops 1 residue short of the end of the CDR3; the missing end is completed from the germline J gene. The chain couples TRBV26 to TRBJ2-1, with TRBD1 matching 11 bases. The junction had 5 bases not matched to a gene; V was cut back by 4 bases and J by 3 bases. The germline V gene has CDR1 KGHPV and CDR2 FQNQEV (reference sequence). The CDR3 consists of 16 residues. CDR3 amino acids: CASSPGTGGGYAEQFF. Partial CDR3 DNA: TGTGCCAGCAGTCCCGGGACAGGGGGTGGCTATGCTGAGCAGTTC. The full variable domain, rest sourced from reference TRBV26 and TRBJ2-1, is NSKVIQTPRYLVKGQGQKAKMRCIPEKGHPVVFWYQQNKNNEFKFLINFQNQEVLQQIDMTEKRFSAECPSNSPCSLEIQSSEAGDSALYLCASSPGTGGGYAEQFFGPGTRLTVL.

This clone was counted a few times. Genes and germline are mouse. The missing CDR3 end, 1 residue past where the read stops, is filled in from the germline J gene. This chain links TRBV31 with TRBJ1-1; D possibly corresponds to TRBD1 (5 bases). The length of the CDR3 is 12 residues. Trimming removed 5 bases at V and 0 bases at J, with 7 bases between. The germline V gene encodes CDR1 GKSSPN and CDR2 SITVG. This chain's CDR3 is CAWGHTNTEVFF. The CDR3 bases that were read are TGTGCCTGGGGACACACAAACACAGAAGTCTTC.

A word on this clone: Gene names are the mouse ones. The read is 1 residue too short to cover the CDR3 end, so that end is filled in from the germline J gene. The chain links TRBV23 to TRBJ2-7; the D call of TRBD2 is as the table states it, not checked on the DNA. This CDR3 spans 16 amino acids. The germline CDR1 and CDR2 sequences are KGHTA and FQNQQP. The CDR3: CSSSQSTGGGSYEQYF. The CDR3 bases that were read are TGCTCCAGCAGTCAATCGACTGGGGGGGGCTCCTATGAACAGTAC.

In this sample, this clone turned up a few times. Here the gene names and germline are mouse. The part of the CDR3 DNA that was read is TGTGCCAGCAGTCTGGACTGGGGGACTATTGCTGAGCAGTTC. This codes for CASSLDWGTIAEQF. The full CDR3 sequence reads CASSLDWGTIAEQFF. The J gene is TRBJ2-1, the V gene TRBV26; 9 bases match TRBD2. The read gets to within 1 residue of the CDR3 end, and the germline J gene fills in the rest. CDR1 and CDR2 (germline): KGHPV, FQNQEV (reference sequence). The V segment lost 2 bases and the J segment 6 bases; nucleotides outside the gene matches: 5. This CDR3 contains 15 residues.

As to this clone: Gene names and germline match the mouse. With the read ending 1 residue before the CDR3 end, the germline J gene is used to fill in that end. This sequence joins TRBV26 and TRBJ1-3, with 9 bases fitting TRBD1. CDR1 and CDR2 (germline): KGHPV, FQNQEV (reference sequence). V shed 2 bases and J 0 bases; nucleotides not matched to a gene: 8. The CDR3 is 18 amino acids. The CDR3: CASSLPMTGGLSGNTLYF. The DNA read from the CDR3 is TGTGCCAGCAGTCTGCCTATGACAGGGGGGCTTTCTGGAAATACGCTCTAT.

As regards this clone: Gene names are mouse gene names. The DNA ends 1 residue before the CDR3 does, and the rest of the CDR3 is filled in from the germline J gene. This chain links TRBV19 with TRBJ2-1, with 8 bases identical to TRBD2. Germline CDR1 and CDR2: FNHDT and SITEND (reference sequence). The CDR3 covers 14 residues. The J segment lost 6 bases and the V segment lost 2 bases, leaving 4 bases of the junction unmatched. CDR3 DNA, as far as it was read: TGTGCCAGCAGTATTGGGGGGGGAAGTGCTGAGCAGTTC. Protein product: CASSIGGGSAEQF. The whole CDR3 is CASSIGGGSAEQFF.

On this clone itself: Gene names are mouse gene names. The CDR3 end falls 1 residue outside the read, so it is completed with the germline J gene. This sequence joins TRBV3 and TRBJ1-2, with TRBD1 matching 7 bases. CDR1 and CDR2 from the germline V gene are SNHLY and FYNGKV (reference sequence). CDR3 size: 13 residues. With V trimmed by 6 bases and J by 1 base, 2 bases remained unmatched. The CDR3 loop reads CASSRQGNSDYTF. Partial CDR3 DNA: TGTGCCAGCAGTCGACAGGGAAACTCCGACTACACC.

For this clone: Germline and genes here are mouse. The observed sequence ends 1 residue before the CDR3 terminus, with the missing tail filled in from the germline J gene. The V gene is TRBV12-1, the J gene TRBJ2-4, with D uncertain. The CDR3 covers 12 residues. Germline assignment: CDR1 SGHSN and CDR2 HYEKVE. V lost 0 bases to trimming and J lost 5 bases, with 5 bases between them. The CDR3 sequence: CASSLDPNTLYF. CDR3 bases read: TGTGCCAGCTCTCTCGATCCAAACACCTTGTAC.

This clone has just a few counts. These gene names are mouse names. The CDR3 goes on 1 residue after the read ends, and that part is filled in from the germline J gene. J is TRBJ1-6 and V is TRBV26; D gene ambiguous. TRBJ1-6 is marked as an open reading frame, function uncertain. V lost 2 bases to trimming and J lost 5 bases, with 4 bases between them. Per germline, CDR1 KGHPV and CDR2 FQNQEV (reference sequence). This CDR3 is 13 amino acids long. The chain's CDR3 is CASSLTDNSPLYF. Partial CDR3 DNA: TGTGCCAGCAGTCTGACAGATAATTCGCCCCTCTAC.

A remark on this clone: Mouse germline and gene names are used. The read is 1 residue too short to cover the CDR3 end, so that end is filled in from the germline J gene. The rearrangement uses TRBV26 and TRBJ2-5, with 8 nucleotides matching TRBD2. The CDR3 runs 13 residues. CDR1 KGHPV and CDR2 FQNQEV come from the germline V gene (reference sequence). V shed 8 bases and J 3 bases; nucleotides not matched to a gene: 4. CDR3: CASSTGAQDTQYF. The part of the CDR3 DNA that was read is TGTGCCAGCTCGACTGGGGCTCAAGACACCCAGTAC.

Only a few counts were recorded for this clone. The genes are named according to mouse. Sequencing ends 1 residue short of the CDR3 end; the germline J gene provides the rest. The chain has TRBV26 and TRBJ1-1; no reliable D call. CDR1 KGHPV and CDR2 FQNQEV come from the germline V gene (reference sequence). Trimming cost V 2 bases and J 0 bases, with 4 bases left between them. The CDR3 length is 13 residues. The covered CDR3 bases are TGTGCCAGCAGTCTGGTTGCAAACACAGAAGTCTTC. The encoded protein is CASSLVANTEVF. The complete CDR3 sequence is CASSLVANTEVFF. Using reference TRBV26 and TRBJ1-1 for the parts outside the CDR3, the full variable domain is NSKVIQTPRYLVKGQGQKAKMRCIPEKGHPVVFWYQQNKNNEFKFLINFQNQEVLQQIDMTEKRFSAECPSNSPCSLEIQSSEAGDSALYLCASSLVANTEVFFGKGTRLTVV.

This clone was observed a few times. All gene names here are mouse names. The CDR3 is cut off 1 residue early in the read; its end comes from the germline J gene. The chain couples TRBV26 to TRBJ2-2, with TRBD1 identical over 8 bases. This CDR3 region has 14 residues. Germline CDR1 reads KGHPV; CDR2 reads FQNQEV (reference sequence). V was clipped by 6 bases and J by 3 bases; unmatched bases: 3. Incomplete CDR3 DNA: TGTGCCAGCAGCCCGACAGGGGACACCGGGCAGCTCTAC. Encoded protein: CASSPTGDTGQLY. The complete CDR3 protein is CASSPTGDTGQLYF.

Points on this clone: Mouse germline and gene names are used. The CDR3 goes on 1 residue after the read ends, and that part is filled in from the germline J gene. The chain is built from TRBV23 and TRBJ2-7; TRBD1 reflects the table's D call only, with no check against the DNA. Germline V gene sequence: CDR1 KGHTA, CDR2 FQNQQP. The CDR3 has 15 residues. CDR3 amino acids: CSSSQGGQVSYEQYF. CDR3 DNA, as far as it was read: TGCTCCAGCAGTCAAGGGGGACAGGTCTCCTATGAACAGTAC.

This clone was recorded a few times. Germline and genes: mouse. With the read ending 1 residue before the CDR3 end, the germline J gene is used to fill in that end. The J gene is TRBJ2-5, the V gene TRBV4; TRBD1 matches 10 bases. CDR1 is LGHDT, CDR2 YNNKQL, per germline (reference sequence). Losses at the gene ends were 4 bases for V and 7 bases for J; bases not matched to a gene: 5. The length of the CDR3 is 14 residues. The part of the CDR3 DNA that was read is TGTGCCAGCAGCTTCCGGGACAGGGGAAACACCCAGTAC. Its protein is CASSFRDRGNTQY. In full, the CDR3 is CASSFRDRGNTQYF.

On this clone itself: Here the gene names and germline are mouse. The read comes to an end 1 residue before the CDR3 does, leaving the germline J gene to fill in the end. The chain is built from TRBV13-1 and TRBJ1-4, with D perhaps matching TRBD1 (6 bases). The CDR3 covers 15 residues. The ends were cut back, 7 bases at V and 0 bases at J, with 13 bases in the middle. Per the germline V gene, CDR1 is NSHNY and CDR2 is SYGAGN. CDR3 sequence: CASGGQIISNERLFF. CDR3 DNA, as far as it was read: TGTGCCAGCGGCGGACAGATAATTTCCAACGAAAGATTATTT.

The sample holds a few counts of this clone. Gene names are mouse gene names. The read finishes 1 residue shy of the CDR3 end, and the germline J gene is used to complete it. The chain recombines TRBV3 with TRBJ1-4; 7 nucleotides align to TRBD1. This CDR3 is built from 15 residues. Germline V gene sequence: CDR1 SNHLY, CDR2 FYNGKV (reference sequence). Trimming at V came to 2 bases and at J to 3 bases, leaving 3 bases not matched to a gene. CDR3 loop: CASSLRQGPNERLFF. The CDR3 bases that were read are TGTGCCAGCAGCTTAAGACAGGGACCCAACGAAAGATTATTT.